One sample yielded the 17 T cell receptor beta chains listed below, sequenced in a study of OX40 agonist ivuxolimab in advanced cancers. Produced via immunoSEQ multiplex PCR; TCRdb's table is partial and in-frame only. Here the sample spans roughly 53,000 clones, 85% to 90% being singletons. The material was CD4+ or CD8+ T cells sorted from blood, obtained in a trial of the OX40 agonist ivuxolimab. The receptors were gathered from an adult with an advanced solid tumor such as melanoma, head and neck, liver or kidney cancer.

The chain links TRBV18 to TRBJ2-3; TRBD1 or TRBD2 may be the D gene (5 bases each). Trimming pared 3 bases from V and 3 bases from J, leaving 16 bases between. Germline values: CDR1 KGHSH, CDR2 LQKENI. CDR3 size: 16 residues. DNA of the CDR3: TGTGCCAGCTCACCCCCGGCAGGGACGGGGACAGATACGCAGTATTTT. Translated, it gives CASSPPAGTGTDTQYF. Based on the CDR3 plus reference TRBV18 and TRBJ2-3, the full variable domain is NAGVMQNPRHLVRRRGQEARLRCSPMKGHSHVYWYRQLPEEGLKFMVYLQKENIIDESGMPKERFSAEFPKEGPSILRIQQVVRGDSAAYFCASSPPAGTGTDTQYFGPGTRLTVL.

The J gene is TRBJ2-2, the V gene TRBV5-1; 10 bases map to TRBD2. Trimming at V came to 4 bases and at J to 13 bases, leaving 4 bases not matched to a gene. This CDR3 is built from 12 residues. Germline values: CDR1 SGHRS, CDR2 YFSETQ. CDR3 protein: CASSLLAGGLFF. DNA for the CDR3: TGCGCCAGCAGCCTCTTAGCGGGAGGGCTGTTTTTT.

This sequence joins TRBV7-9 and TRBJ1-1; D ambiguous. The length of the CDR3 is 14 residues. V lost 0 bases, J lost 1 base, and 6 bases lay in between. Looked up from germline, CDR1 is SEHNR and CDR2 is FQNEAQ (reference sequence). The CDR3 nucleotides are TGTGCCAGCAGCTTAGCCGCAGGGAACACTGAAGCTTTCTTT. Translated: CASSLAAGNTEAFF.

The chain is built from TRBV2 and TRBJ2-5; D gene unclear. Trimming stripped 7 bases from V and 2 bases from J, with 17 bases between. The length of the CDR3 is 15 residues. Germline CDR1 SNHLY, CDR2 FYNNEI. As DNA, the CDR3 is TGTGCCAGCACCCCCGGTCGGGCGAATCAAGAGACCCAGTACTTC. Its translation: CASTPGRANQETQYF. Together with reference TRBV2 and TRBJ2-5, the CDR3 gives the full variable domain: EPEVTQTPSHQVTQMGQEVILRCVPISNHLYFYWYRQILGQKVEFLVSFYNNEISEKSEIFDDQFSVERPDGSNFTLKIRSTKLEDSAMYFCASTPGRANQETQYFGPGTRLLVL.

V and J are TRBV6-5 and TRBJ2-1, with D perhaps TRBD1 (5 bases). Germline CDR1 reads MNHEY; CDR2 reads SVGAGI. V shed 0 bases and J shed 4 bases, with 10 bases lying between them. The CDR3 has 15 residues. The CDR3 DNA follows: TGTGCCAGCAGTTACTCAAGTAACAGGTACAATGAGCAGTTCTTC. The encoded protein is CASSYSSNRYNEQFF.

J is TRBJ1-4 and V is TRBV10-3; 12 bases are a match to TRBD1. CDR1 and CDR2 (germline): ENHRY, SYGVKD. This CDR3 spans 15 amino acids. Germline trimming cut 4 bases from V and 6 bases from J; bases unmatched to any gene: 3. This CDR3 is CAISGGTGGHEKLFF. In nucleotides, the CDR3 is TGTGCCATCAGTGGGGGGACAGGGGGCCATGAAAAACTGTTTTTT.

V and J are TRBV11-3 and TRBJ2-1; D unclear. CDR3 length equals 15 residues. The V and J ends lost 1 base and 0 bases respectively, with 7 bases between them. Germline V gene sequence: CDR1 SGHNT, CDR2 YENEEA. Written as DNA, the CDR3 is TGTGCCAGCAGCTTAGGCGGCAGCTCCTACAATGAGCAGTTCTTC. Translation: CASSLGGSSYNEQFF.

The chain is built from TRBV7-9 and TRBJ1-1; D unclear. Germline lookup yields CDR1 SEHNR and CDR2 FQNEAQ (reference sequence). The CDR3 contains 14 residues. Trimming removed 0 bases from V and 1 base from J, with 6 bases in between. In nucleotides, the CDR3 is TGTGCCAGCAGCTTAGCCCCGACGAACACTGAAGCTTTCTTT. Its translation: CASSLAPTNTEAFF.

CDR3 bases: TGTGCCAGCTCACCACGGAGTGGCGGGGGACAAGAGACCCAGTACTTC. Protein product: CASSPRSGGGQETQYF. V gene TRBV18 combines with J gene TRBJ2-5; 7 bases are a match to TRBD2. Germline values: CDR1 KGHSH, CDR2 LQKENI. There are 16 residues in the CDR3. J was trimmed by 2 bases and V by 1 base; bases with no gene match: 7.

This chain connects TRBV6-1 to TRBJ2-7; D is perhaps TRBD1 (6 bases). Germline CDR1 MNHNS, CDR2 SASEGT. V lost 6 bases and J 6 bases, leaving 18 bases between the germline ends. The CDR3 spans 14 residues. The CDR3 here is CASRLSGDVREQYF. CDR3 DNA sequence: TGTGCCAGCAGACTGTCAGGGGATGTCCGCGAGCAGTACTTC.

The sample holds one count of this clone. The same CDR3 can be traced to other DNA sequences in this sample. V and J are TRBV30 and TRBJ1-5; a possible D gene is TRBD1 (6 bases). V was clipped by 0 bases and J by 4 bases, with 16 bases between them. Germline V CDR1 and CDR2: GTSNPN, SVGIG (reference sequence). The CDR3 loop spans 16 amino acids. The CDR3 region has the DNA TGTGCCTGGAGTGTACGGTCCCAGGGGCGGAATCAGCCCCAGCATTTT. This encodes CAWSVRSQGRNQPQHF.

This clone was seen more than once but under ten times. DNA of the CDR3: TGTGCCAGCAGCGTAGGCCCCCGACCGGGACAGGGGGCCTCACCCCTCCACTTT. Translated: CASSVGPRPGQGASPLHF. This chain joins TRBV9 and TRBJ1-6; 12 nucleotides match TRBD1. Looked up from germline, CDR1 is SGDLS and CDR2 is YYNGEE. The V segment lost 0 bases and the J segment 10 bases; nucleotides outside the gene matches: 11. The CDR3 sequence is 18 residues long. The full variable domain, its missing parts supplied by reference TRBV9 and TRBJ1-6, is DSGVTQTPKHLITATGQRVTLRCSPRSGDLSVYWYQQSLDQGLQFLIQYYNGEERAKGNILERFSAQQFPDLHSELNLSSLELGDSALYFCASSVGPRPGQGASPLHFGNGTRLTVT.

The chain employs TRBV21-1 and TRBJ2-3; whether TRBD2, the table's D call, matches the DNA was not checked. TRBV21-1 is a pseudogene. This CDR3 is built from 20 residues. The CDR3 here is CASSKENRGTSGGDADTQYF. The CDR3 bases are TGTGCCAGCAGCAAAGAGAACAGAGGGACTAGCGGGGGGGACGCGGATACGCAGTATTTT.

This rearrangement joins TRBV18 to TRBJ1-2, with D possibly being TRBD1 (6 bases). The germline gives CDR1 KGHSH, CDR2 LQKENI. This CDR3 spans 14 amino acids. Trimming took off 6 bases at V and 3 bases at J, with 14 bases between the two ends. This CDR3 is CASSRTAFDYGYTF. The CDR3 DNA follows: TGTGCCAGCTCCCGGACAGCGTTTGACTATGGCTACACCTTC. The full variable domain, completed using reference TRBV18 and TRBJ1-2, is NAGVMQNPRHLVRRRGQEARLRCSPMKGHSHVYWYRQLPEEGLKFMVYLQKENIIDESGMPKERFSAEFPKEGPSILRIQQVVRGDSAAYFCASSRTAFDYGYTFGSGTRLTVV.

V usage is TRBV5-1 and J usage is TRBJ2-3, with 10 bases identical to TRBD1. Germline V gene data show CDR1 as SGHRS and CDR2 as YFSETQ. CDR3 length: 14 residues. V trimming: 2 bases; J trimming: 5 bases; junction bases outside the gene matches: 2. CDR3 nucleotides: TGCGCCAGCAGCTTCGGACAGGGGGGAGATACGCAGTATTTT. Protein: CASSFGQGGDTQYF.

The CDR3 sequence: CASSLMGQRHEKLFF. The CDR3 bases are TGTGCCAGCAGTTTAATGGGACAGCGCCATGAAAAACTGTTTTTT. This chain joins TRBV27 and TRBJ1-4; 7 nucleotides match TRBD1. The CDR3 totals 15 residues. Germline CDR1 is MNHEY and CDR2 is SMNVEV (reference sequence). V lost 2 bases and J lost 6; bases outside the gene matches: 6.

The chain couples TRBV11-2 to TRBJ1-2; maybe TRBD1 (5 bases). Germline V gene data show CDR1 as SGHAT and CDR2 as FQNNGV. Trimming stripped 3 bases from V and 8 bases from J, with 7 bases between. There are 11 residues in the CDR3. CDR3 DNA sequence: TGTGCCAGCAGCTTCAGGGACGGCTACACCTTC. This gives the protein CASSFRDGYTF. The entire variable domain, with the rest obtained from reference TRBV11-2 and TRBJ1-2, is as follows: EAGVAQSPRYKIIEKRQSVAFWCNPISGHATLYWYQQILGQGPKLLIQFQNNGVVDDSQLPKDRFSAERLKGVDSTLKIQPAKLEDSAVYLCASSFRDGYTFGSGTRLTVV.